This T cell receptor beta chain emerged from a study of shared clonotypes between healthy human individuals. Turning to the study itself: For every donor, three CD4 naive, three CD4 memory, two CD8 naive and one CD8 memory plates were used.

The V end was cut by 0 bases, the J end by 2 bases, with 10 bases between. In germline, CDR1 is GTSNPN, CDR2 SVGIG (reference sequence). The CDR3 runs to 15 residues. As originally analysed: Sequence data from immunoSEQ were junction-only and lacked quality scores; consequently, filtering differed. Here immunoSEQ multiplex PCR was the method, and the copy in TCRdb shows in-frame clones only, minus some. D and trimming were read from the DNA, whereas the V and J calls and clone size are those reported in that table. Among approximately 620,000 clones listed, approximately 97% were seen once. Concerning this clone itself: Its antigen is not known.

The study, taken as a whole, reports: Clonotype sharing levels among donors were expected to vary with sequencing depth. What naive subsets generally showed was a larger estimated richness than memory subsets showed.

The genes are TRBV30 and TRBJ2-2, with D perhaps TRBD1 or TRBD2 (6 bases each). The origin of this receptor is a woman aged 25 to 39 in good health. Sequenced sample: naive CD4+ T cells sorted from blood. Specified subset: CD45RA+ positively selected. In DNA, the CDR3 is TGTGCCTGGAGTGTAGGCGGGACAAACACCGGGGAGCTGTTTTTT. It codes for CAWSVGGTNTGELFF.